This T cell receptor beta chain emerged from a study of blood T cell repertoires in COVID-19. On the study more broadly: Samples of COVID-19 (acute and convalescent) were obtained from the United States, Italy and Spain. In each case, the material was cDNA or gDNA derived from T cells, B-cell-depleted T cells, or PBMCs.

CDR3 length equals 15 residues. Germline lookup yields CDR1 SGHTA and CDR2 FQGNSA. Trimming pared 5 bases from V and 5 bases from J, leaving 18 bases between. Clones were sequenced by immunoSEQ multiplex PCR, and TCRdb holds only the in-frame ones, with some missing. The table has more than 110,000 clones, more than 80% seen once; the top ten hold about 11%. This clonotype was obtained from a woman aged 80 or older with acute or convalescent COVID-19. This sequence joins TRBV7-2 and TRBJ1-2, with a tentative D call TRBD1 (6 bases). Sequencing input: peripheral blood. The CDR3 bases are TGTGCCAGCAGCCAGGCGGGGGGCGGTGGGTATGGCTACACCTTC. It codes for CASSQAGGGGYGYTF.